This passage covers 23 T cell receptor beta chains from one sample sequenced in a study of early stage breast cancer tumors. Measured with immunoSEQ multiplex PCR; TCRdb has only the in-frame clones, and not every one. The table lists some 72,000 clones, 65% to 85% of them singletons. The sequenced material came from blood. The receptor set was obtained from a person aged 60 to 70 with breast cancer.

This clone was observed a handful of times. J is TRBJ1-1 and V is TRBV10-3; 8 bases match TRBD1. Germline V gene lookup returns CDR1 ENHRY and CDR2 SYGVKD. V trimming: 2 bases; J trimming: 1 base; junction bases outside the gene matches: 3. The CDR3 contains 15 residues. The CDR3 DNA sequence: TGTGCCATCAGTGAGGGGACAGGTCCGAACACTGAAGCTTTCTTT. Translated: CAISEGTGPNTEAFF.

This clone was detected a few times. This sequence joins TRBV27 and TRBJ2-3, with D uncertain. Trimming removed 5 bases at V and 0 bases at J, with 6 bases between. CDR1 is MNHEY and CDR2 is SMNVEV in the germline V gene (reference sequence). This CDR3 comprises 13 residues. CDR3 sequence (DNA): TGTGCCAGCAGTCAGAGAAGCACAGATACGCAGTATTTT. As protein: CASSQRSTDTQYF.

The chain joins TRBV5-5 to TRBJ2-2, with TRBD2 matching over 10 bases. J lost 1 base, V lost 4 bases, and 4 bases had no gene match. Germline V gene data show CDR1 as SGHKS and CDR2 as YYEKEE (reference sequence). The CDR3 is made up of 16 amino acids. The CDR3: CASSPGLAVNTGELFF. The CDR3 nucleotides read TGTGCCAGCAGCCCCGGACTAGCGGTGAACACCGGGGAGCTGTTTTTT.

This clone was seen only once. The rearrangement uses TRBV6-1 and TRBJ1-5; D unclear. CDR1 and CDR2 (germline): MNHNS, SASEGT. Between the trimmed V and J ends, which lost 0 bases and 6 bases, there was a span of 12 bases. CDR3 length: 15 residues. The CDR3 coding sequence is TGTGCCAGCAGTGAAGCATGGGATGGGAGTCAGCCCCAGCATTTT. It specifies CASSEAWDGSQPQHF.

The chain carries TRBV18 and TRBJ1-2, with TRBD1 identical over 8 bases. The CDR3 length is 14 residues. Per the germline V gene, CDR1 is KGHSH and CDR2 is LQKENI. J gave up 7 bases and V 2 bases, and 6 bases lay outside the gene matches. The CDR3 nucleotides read TGTGCCAGCTCACCAGAGACAGGGGAGGGTGGCTACACCTTC. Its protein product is CASSPETGEGGYTF.

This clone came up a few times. The CDR3 loop is CASSLRRGEKLFF. CDR3 nucleotide sequence: TGTGCCAGCAGTTTACGGCGGGGGGAAAAACTGTTTTTT. V and J are TRBV27 and TRBJ1-4; maybe TRBD1 (5 bases). V lost 2 bases and J 8 bases, leaving 9 bases between the germline ends. CDR1 and CDR2 (germline): MNHEY, SMNVEV (reference sequence). CDR3 length: 13 residues.

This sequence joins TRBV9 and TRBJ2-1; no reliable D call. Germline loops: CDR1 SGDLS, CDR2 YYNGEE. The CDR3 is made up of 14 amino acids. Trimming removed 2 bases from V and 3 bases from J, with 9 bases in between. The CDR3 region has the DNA TGTGCCAGCAGCGTCGGCGGAAACTACAATGAGCAGTTCTTC. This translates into CASSVGGNYNEQFF.

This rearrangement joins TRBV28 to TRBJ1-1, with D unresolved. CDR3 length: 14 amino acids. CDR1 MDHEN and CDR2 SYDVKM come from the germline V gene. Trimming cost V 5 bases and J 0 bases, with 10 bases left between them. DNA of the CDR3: TGTGCCAGCAGTGGGTTTCGGATGAACACTGAAGCTTTCTTT. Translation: CASSGFRMNTEAFF.

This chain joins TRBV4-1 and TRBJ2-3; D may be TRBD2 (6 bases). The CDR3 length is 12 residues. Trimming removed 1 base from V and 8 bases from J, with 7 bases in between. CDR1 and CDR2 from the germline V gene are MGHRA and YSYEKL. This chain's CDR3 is CASSQAGVTQYF. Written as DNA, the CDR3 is TGCGCCAGCAGCCAAGCGGGAGTTACGCAGTATTTT.

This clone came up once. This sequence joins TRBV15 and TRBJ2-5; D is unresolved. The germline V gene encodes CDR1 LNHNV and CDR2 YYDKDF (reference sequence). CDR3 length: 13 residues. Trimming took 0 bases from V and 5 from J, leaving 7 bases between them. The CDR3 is CATSRDGTETQYF. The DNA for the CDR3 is TGTGCCACCAGCAGAGATGGTACGGAGACCCAGTACTTC.

Here the CDR3 DNA reads TGCGCCAGCAGCGAAGCCCCGGGACAGGAACTTTACGAGCAGTACTTC. This gives the protein CASSEAPGQELYEQYF. The chain links TRBV5-1 to TRBJ2-7; 8 nucleotides align to TRBD1. From germline, CDR1 is SGHRS and CDR2 YFSETQ. CDR3 length equals 16 residues. The junction had 13 bases not matched to a gene; V was cut back by 4 bases and J by 4 bases.

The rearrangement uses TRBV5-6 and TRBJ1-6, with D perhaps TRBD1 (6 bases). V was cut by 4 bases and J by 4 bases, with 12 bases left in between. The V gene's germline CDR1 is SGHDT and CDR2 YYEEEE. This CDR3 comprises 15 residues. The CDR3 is CASSQRTEYNSPLHF. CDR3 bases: TGTGCCAGCAGCCAAAGGACAGAATATAATTCACCCCTCCACTTT. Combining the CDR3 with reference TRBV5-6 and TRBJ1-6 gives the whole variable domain DAGVTQSPTHLIKTRGQQVTLRCSPKSGHDTVSWYQQALGQGPQFIFQYYEEEERQRGNFPDRFSGHQFPNYSSELNVNALLLGDSALYLCASSQRTEYNSPLHFGNGTRLTVT.

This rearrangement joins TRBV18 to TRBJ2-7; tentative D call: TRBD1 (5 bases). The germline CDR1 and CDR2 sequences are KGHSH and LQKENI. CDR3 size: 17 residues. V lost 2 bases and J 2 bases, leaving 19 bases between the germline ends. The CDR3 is CASSPTPKTGGTYEQYF. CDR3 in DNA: TGTGCCAGCTCACCAACCCCCAAAACAGGTGGAACCTACGAGCAGTACTTC.

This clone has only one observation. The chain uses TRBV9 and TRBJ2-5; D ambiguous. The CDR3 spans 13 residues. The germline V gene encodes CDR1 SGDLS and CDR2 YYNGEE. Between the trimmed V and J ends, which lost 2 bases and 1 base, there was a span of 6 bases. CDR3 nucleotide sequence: TGTGCCAGCAGCGTGACTCTCCAAGAGACCCAGTACTTC. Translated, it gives CASSVTLQETQYF.

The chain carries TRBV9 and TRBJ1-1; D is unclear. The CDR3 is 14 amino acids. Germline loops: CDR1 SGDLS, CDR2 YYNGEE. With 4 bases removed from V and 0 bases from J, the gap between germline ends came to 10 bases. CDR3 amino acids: CASSPAYLNTEAFF. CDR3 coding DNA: TGTGCCAGCAGCCCAGCCTACTTGAACACTGAAGCTTTCTTT.

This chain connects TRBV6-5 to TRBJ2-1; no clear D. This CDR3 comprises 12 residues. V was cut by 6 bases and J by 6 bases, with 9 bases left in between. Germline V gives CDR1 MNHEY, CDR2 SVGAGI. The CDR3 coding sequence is TGTGCCAGCAGCCGATCACCCAATGAGCAGTTCTTC. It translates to CASSRSPNEQFF.

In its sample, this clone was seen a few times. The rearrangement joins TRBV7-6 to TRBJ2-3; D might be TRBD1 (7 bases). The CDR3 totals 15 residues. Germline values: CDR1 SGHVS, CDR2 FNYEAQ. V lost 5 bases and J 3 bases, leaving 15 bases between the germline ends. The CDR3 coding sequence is TGTGCCAGCAGCCGGACAGGAGGGACAACAGATACGCAGTATTTT. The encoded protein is CASSRTGGTTDTQYF.

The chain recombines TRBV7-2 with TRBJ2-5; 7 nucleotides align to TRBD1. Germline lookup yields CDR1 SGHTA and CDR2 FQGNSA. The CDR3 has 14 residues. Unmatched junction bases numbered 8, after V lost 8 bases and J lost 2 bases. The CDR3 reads CASAADRLQETQYF. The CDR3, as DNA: TGTGCCAGCGCTGCGGACAGGCTTCAAGAGACCCAGTACTTC.

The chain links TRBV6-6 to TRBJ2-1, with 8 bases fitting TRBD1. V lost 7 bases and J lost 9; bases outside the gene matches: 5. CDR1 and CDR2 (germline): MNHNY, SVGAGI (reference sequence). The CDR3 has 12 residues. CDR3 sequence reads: CASTQDRAEQFF. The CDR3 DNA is TGTGCCAGCACCCAGGACAGGGCTGAGCAGTTCTTC.

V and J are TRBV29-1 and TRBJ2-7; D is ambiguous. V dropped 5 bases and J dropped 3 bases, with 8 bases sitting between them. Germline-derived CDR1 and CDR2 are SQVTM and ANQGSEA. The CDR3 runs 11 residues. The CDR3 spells CSVIGGYEQYF. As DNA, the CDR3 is TGCAGCGTTATTGGTGGCTACGAGCAGTACTTC.

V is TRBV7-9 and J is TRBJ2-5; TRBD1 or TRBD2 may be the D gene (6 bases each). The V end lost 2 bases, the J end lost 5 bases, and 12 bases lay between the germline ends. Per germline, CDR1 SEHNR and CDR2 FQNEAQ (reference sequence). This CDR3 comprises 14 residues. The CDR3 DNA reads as TGTGCCAGCAGCTTAAATCGGGGGCTGGAGACCCAGTACTTC. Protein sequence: CASSLNRGLETQYF.

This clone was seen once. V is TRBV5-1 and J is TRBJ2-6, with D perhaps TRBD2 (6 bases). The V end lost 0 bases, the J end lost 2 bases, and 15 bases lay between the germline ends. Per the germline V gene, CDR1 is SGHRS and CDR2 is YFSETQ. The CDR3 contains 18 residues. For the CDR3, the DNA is TGCGCCAGCAGCTTGGGGGGGGAAGGGGCACCTGGGGCCAACGTCCTGACTTTC. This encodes CASSLGGEGAPGANVLTF.

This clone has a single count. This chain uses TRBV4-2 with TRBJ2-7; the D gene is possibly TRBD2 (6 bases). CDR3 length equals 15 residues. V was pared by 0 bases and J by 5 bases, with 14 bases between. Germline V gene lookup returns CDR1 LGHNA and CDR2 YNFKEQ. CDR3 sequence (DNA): TGTGCCAGCAGCCAAGATGGGACTTTAGCGAACGAGCAGTACTTC. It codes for CASSQDGTLANEQYF.